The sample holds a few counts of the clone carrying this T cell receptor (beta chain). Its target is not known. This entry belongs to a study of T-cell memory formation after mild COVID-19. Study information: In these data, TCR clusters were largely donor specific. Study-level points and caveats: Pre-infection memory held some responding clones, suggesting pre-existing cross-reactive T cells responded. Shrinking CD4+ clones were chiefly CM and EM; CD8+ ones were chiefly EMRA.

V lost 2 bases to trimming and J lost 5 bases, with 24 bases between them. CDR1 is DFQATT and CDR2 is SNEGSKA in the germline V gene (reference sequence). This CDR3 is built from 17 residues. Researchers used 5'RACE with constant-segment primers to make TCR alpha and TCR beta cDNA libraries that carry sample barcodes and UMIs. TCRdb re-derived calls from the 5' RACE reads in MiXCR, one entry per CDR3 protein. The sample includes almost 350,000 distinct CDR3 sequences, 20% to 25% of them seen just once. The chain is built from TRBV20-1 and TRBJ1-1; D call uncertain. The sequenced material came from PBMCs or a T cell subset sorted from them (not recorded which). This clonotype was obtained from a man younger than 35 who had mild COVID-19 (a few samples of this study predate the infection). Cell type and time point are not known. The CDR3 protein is CSARSIGAGLRKTEAFF. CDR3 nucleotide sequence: TGCAGTGCTAGATCCATCGGTGCCGGACTTAGGAAGACTGAAGCTTTCTTT.